These 19 T cell receptor beta chains originate from one sample sequenced in a study of blood T cell repertoires in COVID-19. Method: immunoSEQ multiplex PCR; TCRdb's copy keeps in-frame clones and lacks some. The repertoire holds about 300,000 clones, with approximately 90% as singletons. Sequencing input: peripheral blood. The receptors derive from a woman aged 45-65 years with COVID-19, enrolled during active disease.

Only one count was recorded for this clone. The chain couples TRBV19 to TRBJ2-6, with 8 bases aligning to TRBD1. Germline V gene lookup returns CDR1 LNHDA and CDR2 SQIVND (reference sequence). V dropped 5 bases and J dropped 3; count of bases not matched to a gene: 9. The CDR3 contains 17 residues. Here the CDR3 reads CASSPQTGDFGANVLTF. The DNA for the CDR3 is TGTGCCAGTAGTCCCCAGACAGGGGACTTTGGGGCCAACGTCCTGACTTTC.

The chain is built from TRBV6-5 and TRBJ1-3; D perhaps matches TRBD1 (6 bases). CDR3 size: 14 residues. CDR1 is MNHEY and CDR2 is SVGAGI in the germline V gene. Trimming left V 8 bases short and J 1 base short, with 12 bases between. CDR3 nucleotides: TGTGCCAGCTTAAACACAGGGTCTGGAAACACCATATATTTT. Its protein product is CASLNTGSGNTIYF.

J is TRBJ1-6 and V is TRBV19; 7 bases match TRBD1. The CDR3 has 20 residues. The V segment lost 5 bases and the J segment 0 bases; nucleotides outside the gene matches: 16. Germline CDR1 is LNHDA and CDR2 is SQIVND (reference sequence). CDR3 in amino acids: CASSLFMAGTASSYNSPLHF. DNA of the CDR3: TGTGCCAGTAGTTTATTCATGGCCGGGACAGCCAGCTCCTATAATTCACCCCTCCACTTT. The entire variable domain, with the rest obtained from reference TRBV19 and TRBJ1-6, is as follows: DGGITQSPKYLFRKEGQNVTLSCEQNLNHDAMYWYRQDPGQGLRLIYYSQIVNDFQKGDIAEGYSVSREKKESFPLTVTSAQKNPTAFYLCASSLFMAGTASSYNSPLHFGNGTRLTVT.

The V call is TRBV30, the J call TRBJ1-2, with D perhaps matching TRBD1 (5 bases). The CDR3 has 13 amino acids. Trimming pared 2 bases from V and 5 bases from J, leaving 12 bases between. Germline values: CDR1 GTSNPN, CDR2 SVGIG (reference sequence). The DNA for the CDR3 is TGTGCCTGGAGTTCAGGGAATGGGTATGGCTACACCTTC. The encoded protein is CAWSSGNGYGYTF.

The chain joins TRBV11-3 to TRBJ2-1; TRBD2 aligns across 12 bases. The V segment lost 10 bases and the J segment 4 bases; nucleotides outside the gene matches: 14. The CDR3 length is 17 residues. In germline, CDR1 is SGHNT, CDR2 YENEEA. CDR3 loop: CATGPLAGGNPYNEQFF. In DNA form, the CDR3 reads TGTGCCACCGGGCCTCTAGCGGGAGGGAATCCGTACAATGAGCAGTTCTTC.

The rearrangement uses TRBV29-1 and TRBJ2-4; 9 bases map to TRBD1. In germline, CDR1 is SQVTM, CDR2 ANQGSEA. The CDR3 runs to 16 residues. The junction had 9 bases not matched to a gene; V was cut back by 6 bases and J by 0 bases. CDR3 amino acids: CSVQGQGQIAKNIQYF. CDR3 nucleotide sequence: TGCAGCGTCCAAGGACAGGGGCAAATAGCCAAAAACATTCAGTACTTC.

This clone was counted once. J is TRBJ2-6 and V is TRBV6-4; 8 positions agree with TRBD1. The CDR3 has 17 residues. Germline CDR1 is MRHNA and CDR2 is SNTAGT. Trimming cost V 6 bases and J 0 bases; bases outside gene matches: 7. The CDR3 here is CASSQQGDNSGANVLTF. The CDR3, as DNA: TGTGCCAGCAGCCAACAGGGGGACAACTCTGGGGCCAACGTCCTGACTTTC.

CDR3 DNA: TGTGCCAGCAGCCCGAAAACAGGGGACTACGAGCAGTACTTC. Translating it yields CASSPKTGDYEQYF. The chain carries TRBV13 and TRBJ2-7; TRBD1 aligns across 7 bases. Germline trimming cut 5 bases from V and 3 bases from J; bases unmatched to any gene: 7. The CDR3 consists of 14 residues. Per the germline V gene, CDR1 is PRHDT and CDR2 is FYEKMQ (reference sequence).

The chain uses TRBV6-2 or TRBV6-3 and TRBJ1-5; TRBD1 matches at 7 bases. The CDR3 has 19 residues. V lost 2 bases and J lost 2; bases outside the gene matches: 15. Germline loops: CDR1 MNHEY, CDR2 SVGEGT. This chain's CDR3 is CASSYGQDSGRGGNQPQHF. DNA of the CDR3: TGTGCCAGCAGTTACGGACAGGACTCAGGTCGTGGGGGCAATCAGCCCCAGCATTTT.

The rearrangement links TRBV11-3 to TRBJ2-5, with D possibly being TRBD1 (6 bases). V gave up 1 base and J gave up 5 bases, with 14 bases separating them. CDR1 and CDR2 (germline): SGHNT, YENEEA. This CDR3 is 15 amino acids long. CDR3: CASSLVSQGVETQYF. The CDR3 DNA reads as TGTGCCAGCAGCTTAGTATCACAGGGTGTGGAGACCCAGTACTTC.

The V call is TRBV7-2, the J call TRBJ2-7; 9 nucleotides agree with TRBD1. Per germline, CDR1 SGHTA and CDR2 FQGNSA. Trimming at V came to 1 base and at J to 4 bases, leaving 2 bases not matched to a gene. There are 14 residues in the CDR3. CDR3 DNA sequence: TGTGCCAGCAGCTTAGTAGACAGGGGGTACGAGCAGTACTTC. It specifies CASSLVDRGYEQYF.

J is TRBJ2-6 and V is TRBV6-2 or TRBV6-3, with 7 nucleotides matching TRBD1. Looked up from germline, CDR1 is MNHEY and CDR2 is SVGEGT. The CDR3 has 19 residues. V gave up 2 bases and J gave up 2 bases; unmatched junction bases: 12. The CDR3: CASSYPLRRQGTGANVLTF. The CDR3 nucleotides are TGTGCCAGCAGTTACCCCCTCCGACGACAGGGTACTGGGGCCAACGTCCTGACTTTC.

The V call is TRBV30, the J call TRBJ2-1; D remains unclear. V lost 0 bases to trimming and J lost 8 bases, with 5 bases between them. Germline V gene lookup returns CDR1 GTSNPN and CDR2 SVGIG (reference sequence). CDR3 length: 11 residues. CDR3 coding DNA: TGTGCCTGGAGTGTATATCATGAGCAGTTCTTC. It specifies CAWSVYHEQFF.

The chain combines TRBV10-1 with TRBJ2-7, with a tentative D call TRBD1 (6 bases). CDR3 length equals 14 residues. V was shortened by 2 bases and J by 6 bases, with 14 bases between the two germline ends. The V gene's germline CDR1 is WNHNN and CDR2 SYGVQD (reference sequence). The DNA of the CDR3 is TGCGCCAGCAGTGAGACAGGACAGCGATCCGAGCAGTACTTC. Translation gives CASSETGQRSEQYF.

The chain carries TRBV29-1 and TRBJ2-2, with D perhaps TRBD1 (5 bases). The CDR3 covers 13 residues. The germline V gene has CDR1 SQVTM and CDR2 ANQGSEA. V shed 5 bases and J shed 4 bases, with 11 bases lying between them. The CDR3 nucleotides are TGCAGCGTTCGCAGGGTCGGCACCGGGGAGCTGTTTTTT. It encodes CSVRRVGTGELFF.

The chain combines TRBV11-3 with TRBJ2-2; the D gene is possibly TRBD2 (6 bases). From germline, CDR1 is SGHNT and CDR2 YENEEA. Trimming stripped 5 bases from V and 7 bases from J, with 17 bases between. CDR3 length: 15 residues. This chain's CDR3 is CASSKRARDVGELFF. The CDR3 DNA is TGTGCCAGCAGCAAAAGGGCGCGGGATGTCGGGGAGCTGTTTTTT.

This rearrangement joins TRBV7-2 to TRBJ2-4; possibly TRBD2 for D (6 bases). The CDR3 spans 13 residues. The V end was cut by 3 bases, the J end by 8 bases, with 11 bases between. Per the germline V gene, CDR1 is SGHTA and CDR2 is FQGNSA. The CDR3 protein is CASSLGGSDIQYF. Written as DNA, the CDR3 is TGTGCCAGCAGCTTGGGGGGTTCGGACATTCAGTACTTC.

This clone was seen a handful of times. The chain recombines TRBV30 with TRBJ1-2; D possibly corresponds to TRBD1 (5 bases). This CDR3 has 15 amino acids. Germline CDR1 reads GTSNPN; CDR2 reads SVGIG (reference sequence). Deletions cut 0 bases from V and 4 bases from J, with 15 bases between. The CDR3 is CAWSVWGLQGYGYTF. CDR3 sequence (DNA): TGTGCCTGGAGTGTCTGGGGCTTGCAGGGCTATGGCTACACCTTC. Based on the CDR3 plus reference TRBV30 and TRBJ1-2, the full variable domain is SQTIHQWPATLVQPVGSPLSLECTVEGTSNPNLYWYRQAAGRGLQLLFYSVGIGQISSEVPQNLSASRPQDRQFILSSKKLLLSDSGFYLCAWSVWGLQGYGYTFGSGTRLTVV.

V is TRBV7-8 and J is TRBJ1-5; 10 bases are a match to TRBD1. CDR1 is SGHVS and CDR2 is FQNEAQ in the germline V gene. The CDR3 is made up of 15 amino acids. The ends lost 8 bases at V and 2 bases at J; junction bases unmatched: 6. DNA for the CDR3: TGTGCCAGCGGGACAGGGGTTTCGGGCAATCAGCCCCAGCATTTT. Its protein product is CASGTGVSGNQPQHF.